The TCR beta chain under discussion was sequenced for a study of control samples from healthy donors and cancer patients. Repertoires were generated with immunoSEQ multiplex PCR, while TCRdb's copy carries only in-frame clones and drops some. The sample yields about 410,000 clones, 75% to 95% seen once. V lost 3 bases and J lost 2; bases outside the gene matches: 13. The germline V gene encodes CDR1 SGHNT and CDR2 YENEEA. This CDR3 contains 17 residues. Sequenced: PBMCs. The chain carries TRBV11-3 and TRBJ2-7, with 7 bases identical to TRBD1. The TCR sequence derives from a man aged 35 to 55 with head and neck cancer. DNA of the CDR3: TGTGCCAGCAGCTTGACATGGGGCCAGACAGGGCCCTACGAGCAGTACTTC. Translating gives CASSLTWGQTGPYEQYF.